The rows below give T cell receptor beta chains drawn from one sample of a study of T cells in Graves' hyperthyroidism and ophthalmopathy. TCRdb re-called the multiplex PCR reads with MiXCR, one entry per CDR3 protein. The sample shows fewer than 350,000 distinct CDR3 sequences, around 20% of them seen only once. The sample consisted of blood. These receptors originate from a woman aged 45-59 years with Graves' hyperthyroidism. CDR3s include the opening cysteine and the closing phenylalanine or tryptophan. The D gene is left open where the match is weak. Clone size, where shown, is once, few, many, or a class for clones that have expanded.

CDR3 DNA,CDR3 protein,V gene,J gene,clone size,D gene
TGCAGTGCTGAGCTAGCGGGCCAAGAGACCCAGTACTTC,CSAELAGQETQYF,TRBV20-1,TRBJ2-5,once,TRBD2
TGTGCCAGCAGTTTGGCCAGACCTAGCACAGATACGCAGTATTTT,CASSLARPSTDTQYF,TRBV12-3/TRBV12-4,TRBJ2-3,many,NA
TGTGCCAGCAGTGTAGACCGGACCACGGGAGAGACCCAGTACTTC,CASSVDRTTGETQYF,TRBV12-3/TRBV12-4,TRBJ2-5,many,NA
TGTGCCAGCAGCCTCACGAGAGGCAGGGGCCCGGACAGGGCCTACGAGCAGTACTTC,CASSLTRGRGPDRAYEQYF,TRBV9,TRBJ2-7,many,TRBD1
TGCGCCAGCAGCCAAGATGGTTGGGGACAGGGGGCAGATACGCAGTATTTT,CASSQDGWGQGADTQYF,TRBV4-1,TRBJ2-3,few,TRBD1
TGTGCCAGCAGCTTGCAGGGGGCGCCTTTTGGAAACACCATATATTTT,CASSLQGAPFGNTIYF,TRBV5-8,TRBJ1-3,few,TRBD1
TGTGCCGGCAGTGGGCTAAAGGATGGCTACACCTTC,CAGSGLKDGYTF,TRBV6-1,TRBJ1-2,NA,NA
TGTGCCAGCTCATCGTGGACTAGCGGGAGGCCTGAGACCCAGTACTTC,CASSSWTSGRPETQYF,TRBV18,TRBJ2-5,many,TRBD2
TGTGCCAGCAGTTTGGAGGATCAAGAGACCCAGTACTTC,CASSLEDQETQYF,TRBV12-3/TRBV12-4,TRBJ2-5,NA,NA
TGTGCCAGCAGCTTAGCCGTAGGGACACCTGGGGCCAACGTCCTGACTTTC,CASSLAVGTPGANVLTF,TRBV11-2,TRBJ2-6,many,NA
TGTGCCAGCAGTTTTTGGGGGCGAGGGAGGTCCCCCTCCAAACTGTTTTTT,CASSFWGRGRSPSKLFF,TRBV12-3/TRBV12-4,TRBJ1-4,many,NA
TGTGCCAGCAGCCAAGAACCAAGGCGCTCACCCCTCCACTTT,CASSQEPRRSPLHF,TRBV3-1,TRBJ1-6,many,NA
TGCAGTGCCCCACGATCAACTGGCAGTCTGATCCCCGAGCAGTACTTC,CSAPRSTGSLIPEQYF,TRBV20-1,TRBJ2-7,NA,NA
TGTGCCAGCCGAATACCCGGGACACGAAACACCGGGGAGCTGTTTTTT,CASRIPGTRNTGELFF,TRBV18,TRBJ2-2,few,NA
TGTGCCAGCAGCCATCGAGGACTAGCGGGAGAAAGGGCCAAAAACATTCAGTACTTC,CASSHRGLAGERAKNIQYF,TRBV3-1,TRBJ2-4,few,TRBD2
TGTGCCTACGAGGGGGCCGCCTACAATGAGCAGTTCTTC,CAYEGAAYNEQFF,TRBV7-9,TRBJ2-1,few,TRBD1
TGCGCCAGCAGTCACCCGACGGGGGGCCCGCGGGAGCAGTACTTC,CASSHPTGGPREQYF,TRBV5-1,TRBJ2-7,NA,NA
TGCGCCAGCAGCCGTCCCCCGGGACAGGGTGAAAAACTGTTTTTT,CASSRPPGQGEKLFF,TRBV4-1,TRBJ1-4,NA,TRBD1
TGTGCCAGCAGCGCCTTAGCGGGAGGGATCTACGAGCAGTACTTC,CASSALAGGIYEQYF,TRBV7-2,TRBJ2-7,many,TRBD2
TGTGCCAGCAGCGGGGGACTAGCGGGAAGAGGCACCGGGGAGCTGTTTTTT,CASSGGLAGRGTGELFF,TRBV7-9,TRBJ2-2,NA,TRBD2
TGTGCCAGCAGCTCTCGAGACACCGGGGAGCTGTTTTTT,CASSSRDTGELFF,TRBV5-4,TRBJ2-2,NA,NA
TGTGCCAGCAGTTTACTCGTTCAGGGGGGGGAGACCCAGTACTTC,CASSLLVQGGETQYF,TRBV12-3/TRBV12-4,TRBJ2-5,many,NA
TGCAGCGCCCGCAGGGGGACGAACACTGAAGCTTTCTTT,CSARRGTNTEAFF,TRBV29-1,TRBJ1-1,many,TRBD1
TGTGCCAGCAGCCACGACCCCCTCTACAATGAGCAGTTCTTC,CASSHDPLYNEQFF,TRBV11-1,TRBJ2-1,many,NA
TGTGCCAGCAGCCGCACTGGACTAGCGCGAGGAGCGCAGTACTTC,CASSRTGLARGAQYF,TRBV11-2,TRBJ2-7,NA,TRBD2
TGTGCCAGCAGTCAACAGCCCTCACTCATGAACACTGAAGCTTTCTTT,CASSQQPSLMNTEAFF,TRBV9,TRBJ1-1,NA,NA
TGCGCCAGCAGCTTGGTGGGGACAGGAGACTACGAGCAGTACTTC,CASSLVGTGDYEQYF,TRBV5-1,TRBJ2-7,NA,TRBD1
TGTGCCAGCAGTTTAGGGGGAAGCAATGAGCAGTTCTTC,CASSLGGSNEQFF,TRBV5-1,TRBJ2-1,many,NA
TGCAGCGTTGATAACAGCTACGAGCAGTACTTC,CSVDNSYEQYF,TRBV29-1,TRBJ2-7,few,NA
TGCGCCAGCAGCGGTTCCGGGACAGGGGGCGCGTCGTCGCAGTTCTTC,CASSGSGTGGASSQFF,TRBV5-1,TRBJ2-1,NA,TRBD1
TGTGCCAGCAGCGTAGCTGTTCAGGGTGGGGACACTGAAGCTTTCTTT,CASSVAVQGGDTEAFF,TRBV9,TRBJ1-1,NA,NA
TGTGCCAGCAGTCACCGACTAGCGGGAGCAATATACAATAAGCAGTTCTTC,CASSHRLAGAIYNKQFF,TRBV27,TRBJ2-1,NA,TRBD2
TGTGCCAGCAGGGGGGGGATGAGCTCCTATAATTCACCCCTCCACTTT,CASRGGMSSYNSPLHF,TRBV28,TRBJ1-6,NA,NA
TGTGCCAGCAGCCTAAGACTAGCGGGGGTCGAGCAGTACTTC,CASSLRLAGVEQYF,TRBV14,TRBJ2-7,many,TRBD2
TGCGCCAGCAGCTTGGGCCGGGACAGGGGAACTAATGAGCAGTTCTTC,CASSLGRDRGTNEQFF,TRBV5-1,TRBJ2-1,many,TRBD1
TGTGCCAGCAGTTACCTGACAGGGAAAGGGGAGCTGTTTTTT,CASSYLTGKGELFF,TRBV6-5,TRBJ2-2,many,TRBD1
TGTGCCATCAGTGAAGAGGGCCTCTATGGCTACACCTTC,CAISEEGLYGYTF,TRBV10-3,TRBJ1-2,NA,NA
TGTGCCAGCAGGGTGGACAGCAGAAACACTGAAGCTTTCTTT,CASRVDSRNTEAFF,TRBV2,TRBJ1-1,many,NA
TGCAGTGCTAGAGACCCACAGGGCTTAAGGAATGAGCAGTTCTTC,CSARDPQGLRNEQFF,TRBV20-1,TRBJ2-1,NA,NA
TGTGCCAGTAGTATTAGGCAGGGGGCAAGGAATGAAAAACTGTTTTTT,CASSIRQGARNEKLFF,TRBV19,TRBJ1-4,NA,TRBD1
TGTGCCAGCAGCCCCCACGCCTCTGGAAACACCATATATTTT,CASSPHASGNTIYF,TRBV11-2,TRBJ1-3,NA,NA
TGCAGCGGTAGGGGGAGGGCCGGCGAGCAGTACTTC,CSGRGRAGEQYF,TRBV20-1,TRBJ2-7,many,NA
TGTGCCAGTAGTATAGCATATTTCTCCGCGAGCTCCTACAATGAGCAGTTCTTC,CASSIAYFSASSYNEQFF,TRBV19,TRBJ2-1,many,NA
TGTGCCTGGAGTACTACTAGCGGGGGGTTTATGAGCACAGATACGCAGTATTTT,CAWSTTSGGFMSTDTQYF,TRBV30,TRBJ2-3,NA,TRBD2
TGCAGTGCTACCATCCCGGGGGGGGGGTATGGCTACACCTTC,CSATIPGGGYGYTF,TRBV20-1,TRBJ1-2,many,NA
TGCAGTGCTAGCGGGGGGGCAGGGCAAGAGACCCAGTACTTC,CSASGGAGQETQYF,TRBV20-1,TRBJ2-5,many,TRBD2
TGCAGTGCTAGAGAAGGCAGGGGGGCCACTGAAGCTTTCTTT,CSAREGRGATEAFF,TRBV20-1,TRBJ1-1,many,TRBD1
TGTGCCAGCAGTCGGACAGGGGAAAACACCGGCCACCCGTTTTTT,CASSRTGENTGHPFF,TRBV2,TRBJ2-2,NA,TRBD1
TGTGCCAGCAGTTTACCCGGGACAGCCTGGGGAGATACGCAGTATTTT,CASSLPGTAWGDTQYF,TRBV28,TRBJ2-3,many,TRBD1
TGTGCCAGCAGCGAGGACAGCCTAATCTCCTACGAGCAGTACTTC,CASSEDSLISYEQYF,TRBV7-9,TRBJ2-7,NA,NA
TGCGCCAGCAGCTTGGCGGGACAGGGGGCCGGGGATGAGCAGTTCTTC,CASSLAGQGAGDEQFF,TRBV5-1,TRBJ2-1,NA,TRBD1
TGTGCCAGCAGCTTAAAGTCTGGGGATGCCTATGGCTACACCTTC,CASSLKSGDAYGYTF,TRBV7-2,TRBJ1-2,many,NA
TGCAGTGCTAGATCCCCGGGGGCCACAGATACGCAGTATTTT,CSARSPGATDTQYF,TRBV20-1,TRBJ2-3,few,NA
TGTGCCAGCAGGAGGGGGACAGGCAGCAATCAGCCCCAGCATTTT,CASRRGTGSNQPQHF,TRBV6-1,TRBJ1-5,many,TRBD1
TGCAGTCCTTCGACTAGCGGGGATGAGCAGTTCTTC,CSPSTSGDEQFF,TRBV20-1,TRBJ2-1,many,TRBD2
TGCGCCAGCAGTGGCCGGGACTCGGCCAAAAACATTCAGTACTTC,CASSGRDSAKNIQYF,TRBV10-2,TRBJ2-4,few,NA
TGTGCCTGGAAGGTGGGGGCCAGCTCCTACGAGCAGTACTTC,CAWKVGASSYEQYF,TRBV30,TRBJ2-7,few,NA
TGCAGTGCTAGAAGAGGCGGGGAACCCCTCCACTTT,CSARRGGEPLHF,TRBV20-1,TRBJ1-6,NA,NA
TGTGCCACCAGCAGAGGACCACCGGGGTTTGCCTACGAGCGGTACTTC,CATSRGPPGFAYERYF,TRBV15,TRBJ2-7,NA,NA
TGTGCCAGCAGCAACGGACAGGAATACTACGAGCAGTACTTC,CASSNGQEYYEQYF,TRBV11-2,TRBJ2-7,many,TRBD1